The T cell receptor beta chain under discussion was sequenced for a study of sequential checkpoint blockade in melanoma (dated by TCRdb to the late 2010s). About the study as a whole: Patients were assigned by 1:1 randomization to either first-line nivolumab followed by ipilimumab (arm A) or ipilimumab followed by nivolumab (arm B). Maintenance nivolumab was given following each of the two trial sequences. What the study reported, not specific to this receptor: Larger, independent patient cohorts are needed to validate the response-prediction model that combines TCR metrics and mutation burden.

Its CDR3 holds 17 amino acids, cysteine through phenylalanine. Solely the CDR3 DNA is kept, with 51 bases framed from the first base. Trimming leaves V shorter by 5 bases and J shorter by 2 bases, with the junction holding 5 bases beyond the gene matches. From the germline V gene (reference sequence), CDR1 is PRHDT and CDR2 is FYEKMQ. The immunoSEQ Assay was used to immunosequence TCRbeta CDR3 regions from genomic DNA. Before high-throughput sequencing, the genomic DNA was amplified using bias-controlled multiplex PCR. As for the original processing: To quantify the absolute abundance of each unique TCRbeta CDR3 region, the sequences were collapsed and filtered. Clonality was defined as 1 minus Pielou's evenness and was calculated using productive rearrangements only. Clones with significantly greater frequencies in on-treatment versus baseline samples were identified using a previously published method. Not all clones reach the TCRdb copy of this immuneACCESS table, which keeps in-frame sequences only. Checked studies attribute under half of the gap to unresolved V genes and leave the rest unexplained. Clonal size and the V and J genes are those of that table, whereas D and trimming came from the DNA. Within this sample are 15,000 to 20,000 clones, with under 80% of them counted one time only. Around 11% of the sample is held by the ten biggest clonotypes.

Taken with the paper, the label for treatment or condition translates to: randomized to nivolumab then ipilimumab (arm A) or the reverse (arm B). No trial patient had received prior DNA-damaging chemotherapy. Thawed PBMCs were sorted on a FACS Aria II flow cytometer to isolate live CD3+CD8+ cells negative for CD19 and CD56. CheckMate 064, a randomized, open-label phase II trial of sequential checkpoint blockade, was the source of the samples, all of which came from patients with melanoma. Peripheral blood mononuclear cells were collected by leukapheresis, purified using Ficoll-Paque, and frozen in human serum containing about 10% DMSO. Immediately after sorting, the purity of the sorted blood CD3+CD8+ cells was confirmed to be >95%, and DNA was then extracted. For this clone: Its specific antigen is unknown. No base quality information exists; no much larger clone differs at one position.

The chain is assembled from TRBV13 and TRBJ2-2, with 13 middle bases fitting TRBD2. The sequence derives from a human donor with melanoma. Sequences were derived from CD8+ T cells sorted from blood (inferred from file names), sampled from a patient given nivolumab and ipilimumab in sequence. In nucleotides, the sequence is TGTGCCAGCAGCCCTGGGGGACTAGCGGGAAACACCGGGGAGCTGTTTTTT. This is translated as CASSPGGLAGNTGELFF.